This record looks at one TCR beta chain sequence and its context. What antigen it recognizes has not been identified. One base away there is no much larger clone; base qualities are not given. The data were taken from a study of cytomegalovirus exposure and HLA in healthy donors (dated by TCRdb to 2015 to 2018). About the study as a whole: According to a later analysis, the roughly 120 validation repertoires were produced on the same platform as the approximately 620 repertoires of the first cohort. High-throughput TCR immunosequencing, statistical association of individual TCRs with disease status, and machine learning were combined to predict cytomegalovirus infection status. The aim of the study was to test whether cataloging public T cell receptors could identify signatures of past pathogen exposure. A separate validation cohort of some 130 different subjects was used in addition to the 666-subject first cohort.

On the study overall, not on this receptor specifically: Across donors, most TCR sequences were observed very rarely, whereas some public TCRs were present in many individuals. The validation cohort had no HLA typing available for a later analysis, so co-occurrence within that cohort was assessed over all 120 or so repertoires. A few of the identified cytomegalovirus-associated TCR beta chains were confirmed in vitro to be specific for cytomegalovirus antigens. In a later analysis, TCRs clustered in the first cohort were found to also tend to co-occur in the roughly 120 validation repertoires, with approximately 95% of cluster scores above 0. It was suggested by the authors that the approach could potentially be generalized to other disease states and immunological phenotypes. Cytomegalovirus status was reported to be diagnosed by the classifier with high specificity and sensitivity in both the original and validation cohorts. In the study, approximately 160 TCR beta chains were listed as associated with cytomegalovirus.

Receptor amplification or capture employed the immunoSEQ multiplex PCR assay. The authors' pipeline ran thus. To diagnose cytomegalovirus status from the catalog of TCR beta chain sequences, a statistical classification framework was built. Held by TCRdb, this immuneACCESS table contains in-frame sequences only and omits some clones. Under half of the omission traces to an unresolved V gene where checked; the cause of the rest is unknown. From that table come the V and J calls and clone size; the DNA was used to work out D and trimming. The sample profile shows 80,000 to 100,000 clones; about 90% of them were found once. The leading ten clones occupy 5.5% to 7.5% of the sample. The germline V gene (reference sequence) provides CDR1 SEHNR and CDR2 FQNEAQ. The CDR3 goes from the cysteine to the phenylalanine over 15 residues. This entry keeps only the CDR3 DNA: 45 bases, framed from base 1. V ends up 5 bases short and J 0 bases short, with an unmatched junction base count of 7.

The donors were included in the validation cohort of some 120 subjects, a group kept apart from the approximately 690-subject first cohort. Recombination connected TRBV7-9 to TRBJ2-7; 7 nucleotides in the junction match TRBD2. The sequenced sample was PBMCs. The receptor was derived from a man younger than 30 in good health and CMV-seropositive. The DNA sequence is given as TGTGCCAGCAGCCCGGCGCGCGGGAGCTCCTACGAGCAGTACTTC. This translates into CASSPARGSSYEQYF.